The T cell receptor (beta chain) described here comes from a study of human T cells and chemical hapten exposure. Study-level background: Diphenylcyclopropenone was administered weekly to the scalp of patients throughout the roughly 22-week study. Study-wide results and limits: Compared with pre-sensitization or healthy control sets, expanded TCRs clustered more.

Specified time point: patch test 1, 2 weeks after DPC sensitization. Treatment of the sample: therapeutic diphenylcyclopropenone sensitization with weekly scalp DPC. Single cDNA molecules in the library carried unique molecular identifiers attached during preparation. Original analysis: With a range of roughly 23,224 to 690,600, the median per sample was around 96,000 TCRs. TCRdb redid the calling of the RACE reads with MiXCR, one entry per CDR3 protein. It is TCRdb's table, rather than the study itself, that gives the V and J calls and clone size. The sample includes some 83,000 distinct CDR3 sequences, about 10% of them seen just once. In germline, CDR1 is DFQATT, CDR2 SNEGSKA (reference sequence). Trimming took off 4 bases at V and 3 bases at J, with 16 bases between the two ends. The CDR3 length is 14 residues. There are a few counts of this clonotype. Antigen: not known.

The sequencing here drew on whole blood, taken in connection with sensitization to the hapten diphenylcyclopropenone (DPC). This TCR was recovered from a woman aged 50 to 65 with alopecia areata. Some clones in this sample may be carry-over from other donors' samples. V gene TRBV20-1 combines with J gene TRBJ2-7; D may match TRBD1 or TRBD2 (6 bases each). The DNA for the CDR3 is TGCAGTGCTAAACCGAGGGGGGCAAACTACGAGCAGTACTTC. Translating gives CSAKPRGANYEQYF.